This T cell receptor (beta chain) was retrieved from a study of T cell responses to AZD1222 COVID-19 vaccine. Study findings and constraints: Reportedly, nearly half the spike-specific TCRs target unmutated variant regions. Only after the peak T cell response were repertoires sampled. Clonal diversity may have been underestimated in mostly white British donors.

In regard to this clone: Antigen: not known.

The germline V gene has CDR1 SGHRS and CDR2 YFSETQ. The V and J ends lost 0 bases and 3 bases respectively, with 14 bases between them. The CDR3 length is 16 residues. TCRdb keeps only in-frame clones here, not all; method: immunoSEQ multiplex PCR. This sample has over 150,000 clones, with almost 90% found just once. The origin of this receptor is an adult in good health. The specimen was peripheral blood, collected on day 0 of AZD1222 vaccination. The chain uses TRBV5-1 and TRBJ2-3; D possibly matches TRBD1 or TRBD2 (6 bases each). The chain's CDR3 is CASSLGSGGRTDTQYF. CDR3 sequence (DNA): TGCGCCAGCAGCTTGGGTTCCGGGGGCCGGACAGATACGCAGTATTTT.